This T cell receptor beta chain is from a study of persistence of HIV-infected CD4 T cells (dated by TCRdb to the early 2020s). Study-wide context: The study isolated CMV- and HIV-1 Gag-responding CD4+ T cells from ART-treated individuals to examine antigen-driven clonal expansion of HIV-1-infected cells. Suppressive ART had been received by participants for a median of around eight years. TCRbeta sequencing assessed the clonality of all cells in each sorted population, while proviral sequencing assessed the clonality of infected cells. Cross-participant TCR cluster analysis included roughly 8 participants for CMV and more than five participants for Gag. Peripheral blood samples of up to about 200 mL were collected at multiple time points, except for two participants, who underwent leukapheresis at a single time point.

Beyond this particular receptor, the publication reports: A correlation was observed between TCR oligoclonality and proviral oligoclonality within the same sorted populations. Few individuals were included in the study, and only a limited range of antigens was tested. Restriction of bulk TCR analyses to the rare CMV-responding cells that actually carried HIV-1 proviruses was not possible. Significantly lower TCRbeta richness was observed in CMV- and Gag-responding cells than in anti-CD3/anti-CD28-responding cells, and higher oligoclonality was observed in CMV-responding cells than in CD3/CD28-stimulated and Gag-responding cells. Antigen-responding cells were enriched for expanded CDR3beta sequences that were degenerate, which suggests that CD4+ responses to CMV and Gag underwent convergent selection.

The immunoSEQ hsTCRB assay version 4, run in survey mode, was used to sequence TCRbeta repertoires from genomic DNA. For TCRbeta sequencing, genomic DNA was diluted to approximately 9.6 ng/uL, and up to 1 ug was used per sample. Regarding the original processing steps: TCRbeta data were analyzed in ImmunoSeq Analyzer 3.0, with diversity computed on productive nucleotide rearrangements. Using the Immunarch R package, the improved Chao index served to estimate lower-bound TCR diversity and the Gini coefficient served to estimate clonality. Nucleotide rearrangements that differed but encoded the same CDR3beta amino acid sequence were counted as separate clonotypes. Differential abundance analysis identified TCRbeta sequences significantly enriched in antigen-responding cells relative to anti-CD3/anti-CD28-activated cells. GLIPH2 clustered TCRs by predicted peptide-MHC specificity, both within individual participants and across merged participant data sets. Not all clones reach the TCRdb copy of this immuneACCESS table, which keeps in-frame sequences only. Checked studies attribute under half of the gap to unresolved V genes and leave the rest unexplained. The DNA was the basis for D and trimming; V, J and clone size are from that table. The sample table contains 35,000 to 40,000 clones; only one count was recorded for 65% to 85% of them. The top ten clones comprise 1.5% to 2% of the sample.

From its cysteine to its phenylalanine, the CDR3 spans 14 amino acids. Only the CDR3 part of the read is kept: 42 bases, read in frame from the first base. Deletion took 2 bases off V and 6 bases off J, with a span of 13 bases between the germline ends. CDR1 and CDR2, looked up from the germline V gene (reference sequence), are MNHNY and SVGAGI. About this clone: Its antigen has not been determined. The input lacks base qualities; no much larger clone sits a single base away.

What the treatment or condition label conveys for this sample: suppressive antiretroviral therapy. Lysates of CMV-infected fibroblasts were used at around 10 ug/mL for cell stimulation. Memory populations depleted of antigen-responding cells were obtained by sorting nonresponding CD40L-negative CD69-negative CD45RO-high memory CD4+ T cells. HIV-1-infected adults in whom suppressive ART had been started during chronic infection were enrolled as participants. Participants had undetectable plasma HIV-1 RNA below 50 copies/mL for at least 4 years. To be included, participants needed a CD4+ T cell count above 400 cells/uL and a positive CMV serology. Before stimulation, PBMCs were isolated using density centrifugation and then depleted of CD8+ T cells. Stimulation of CD8-depleted PBMCs was carried out for more than 15 hours with anti-CD28/CD49d costimulation, CD40-blocking antibody and enfuvirtide, to prevent new infections. Cells were sorted on a Beckman Coulter MoFlo Legacy or XDP sorter, with propidium iodide excluding dead cells. Genomic DNA was extracted with the QIAamp DNA Mini Kit for samples above one million cells, otherwise with the Quick-DNA Microprep Kit.

This sequence originates from an adult man with HIV who was CMV-seropositive. The chain is assembled from TRBV6-6 and TRBJ1-2; D gene: possibly TRBD1, on 6 matching bases. The sequencing used CD4+ T cells sorted from PBMCs after 18-hour stimulation, collected from a patient who received antiretroviral therapy. This specimen's cell subset or site label, per the study, means: CD40L-CD69- CD45RO-high memory CD4 T cells not responding to CMV lysate. The DNA reads TGTGCCAGCAGTTACCCCCAGGGGAGGGATGGCTACACCTTC. Its protein is CASSYPQGRDGYTF.